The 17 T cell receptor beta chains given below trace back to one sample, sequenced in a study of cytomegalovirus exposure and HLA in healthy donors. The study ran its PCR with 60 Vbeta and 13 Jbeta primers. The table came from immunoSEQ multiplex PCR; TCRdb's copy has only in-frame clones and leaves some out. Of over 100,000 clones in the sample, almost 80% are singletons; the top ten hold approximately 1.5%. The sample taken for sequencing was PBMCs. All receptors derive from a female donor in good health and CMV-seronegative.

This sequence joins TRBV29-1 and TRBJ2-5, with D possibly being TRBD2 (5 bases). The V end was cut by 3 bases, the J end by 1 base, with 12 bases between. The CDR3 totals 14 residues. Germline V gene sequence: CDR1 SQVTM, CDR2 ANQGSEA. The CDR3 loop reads CSVDEGGPQETQYF. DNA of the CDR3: TGCAGCGTTGACGAGGGTGGGCCCCAAGAGACCCAGTACTTC.

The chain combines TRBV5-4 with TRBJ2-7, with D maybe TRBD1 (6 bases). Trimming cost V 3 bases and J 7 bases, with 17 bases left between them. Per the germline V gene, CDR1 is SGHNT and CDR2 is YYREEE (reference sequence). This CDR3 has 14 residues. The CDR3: CASSSNRVVSEQYF. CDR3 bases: TGTGCCAGCAGCTCCAACAGGGTTGTGAGTGAGCAGTACTTC.

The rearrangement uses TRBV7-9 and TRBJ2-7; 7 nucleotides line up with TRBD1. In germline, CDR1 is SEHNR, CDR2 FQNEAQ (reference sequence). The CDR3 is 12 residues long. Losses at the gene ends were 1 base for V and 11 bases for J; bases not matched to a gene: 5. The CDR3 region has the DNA TGTGCCAGCAGCTTAGACGGTGACAGGGAGTACTTC. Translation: CASSLDGDREYF.

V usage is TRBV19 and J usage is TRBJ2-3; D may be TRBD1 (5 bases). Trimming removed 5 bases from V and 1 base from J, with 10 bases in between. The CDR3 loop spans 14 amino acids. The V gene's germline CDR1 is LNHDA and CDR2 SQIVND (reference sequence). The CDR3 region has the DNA TGTGCCAGTAGTCTTTTAGGGGGCACAGATACGCAGTATTTT. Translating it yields CASSLLGGTDTQYF. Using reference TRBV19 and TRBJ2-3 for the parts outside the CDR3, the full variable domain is DGGITQSPKYLFRKEGQNVTLSCEQNLNHDAMYWYRQDPGQGLRLIYYSQIVNDFQKGDIAEGYSVSREKKESFPLTVTSAQKNPTAFYLCASSLLGGTDTQYFGPGTRLTVL.

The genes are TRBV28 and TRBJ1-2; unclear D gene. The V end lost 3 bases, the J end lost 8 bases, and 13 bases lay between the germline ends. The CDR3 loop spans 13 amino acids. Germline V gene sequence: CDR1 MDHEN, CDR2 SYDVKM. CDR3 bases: TGTGCCAGCAGTTTGATCATAGCCGGAGGCTACACCTTC. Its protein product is CASSLIIAGGYTF.

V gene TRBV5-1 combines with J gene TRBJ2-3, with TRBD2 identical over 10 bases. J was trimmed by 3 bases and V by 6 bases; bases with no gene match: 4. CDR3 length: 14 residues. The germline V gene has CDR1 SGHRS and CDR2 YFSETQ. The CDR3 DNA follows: TGCGCCAGCAAGCGGGAGGGCAGTACAGATACGCAGTATTTT. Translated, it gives CASKREGSTDTQYF.

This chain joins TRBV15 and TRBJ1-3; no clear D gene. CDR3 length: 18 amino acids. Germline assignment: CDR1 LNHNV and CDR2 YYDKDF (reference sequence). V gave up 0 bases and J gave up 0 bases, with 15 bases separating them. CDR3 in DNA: TGTGCCACCAGCAGAGATAGAAGGCGGTTCTACTCTGGAAACACCATATATTTT. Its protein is CATSRDRRRFYSGNTIYF.

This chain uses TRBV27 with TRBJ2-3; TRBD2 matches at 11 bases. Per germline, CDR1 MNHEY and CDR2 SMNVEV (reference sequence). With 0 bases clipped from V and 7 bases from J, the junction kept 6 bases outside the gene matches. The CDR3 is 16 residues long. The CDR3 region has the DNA TGTGCCAGCAGTTTATCCTTAGCGGGAGGGCCAAATACGCAGTATTTT. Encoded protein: CASSLSLAGGPNTQYF.

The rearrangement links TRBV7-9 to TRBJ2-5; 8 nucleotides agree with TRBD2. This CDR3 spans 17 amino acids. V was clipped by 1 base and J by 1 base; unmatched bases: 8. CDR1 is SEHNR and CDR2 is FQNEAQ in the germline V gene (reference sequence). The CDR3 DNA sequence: TGTGCCAGCAGCTTAGATCTAGCGGGCCCAACCCAAGAGACCCAGTACTTC. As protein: CASSLDLAGPTQETQYF.

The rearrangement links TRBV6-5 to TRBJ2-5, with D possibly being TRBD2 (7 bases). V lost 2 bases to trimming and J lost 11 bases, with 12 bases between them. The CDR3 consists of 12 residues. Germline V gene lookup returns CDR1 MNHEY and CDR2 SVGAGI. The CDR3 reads CASSYGEGEQYF. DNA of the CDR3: TGTGCCAGCAGTTACGGGGAGGGGGAGCAGTACTTC.

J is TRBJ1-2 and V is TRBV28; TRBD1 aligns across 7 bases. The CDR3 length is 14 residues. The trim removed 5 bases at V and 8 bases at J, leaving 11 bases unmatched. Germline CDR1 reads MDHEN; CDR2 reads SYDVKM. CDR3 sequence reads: CASSVPGQVEGYTF. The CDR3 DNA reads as TGTGCCAGCAGTGTACCCGGACAGGTAGAGGGCTACACCTTC.

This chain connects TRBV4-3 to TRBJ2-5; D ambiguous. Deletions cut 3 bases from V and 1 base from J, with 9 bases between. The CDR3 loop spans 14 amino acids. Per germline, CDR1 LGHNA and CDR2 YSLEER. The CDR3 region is CASSHRVAQETQYF. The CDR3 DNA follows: TGCGCCAGCAGCCATCGTGTAGCCCAAGAGACCCAGTACTTC.

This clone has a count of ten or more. CDR3 sequence reads: CASTRQGAAFF. The CDR3 bases are TGTGCCAGCACCAGACAGGGAGCAGCTTTCTTT. The chain joins TRBV28 to TRBJ1-1, with 7 bases matching TRBD1. This CDR3 contains 11 residues. Germline V gene data show CDR1 as MDHEN and CDR2 as SYDVKM. V gave up 7 bases and J gave up 10 bases; unmatched junction bases: 6.

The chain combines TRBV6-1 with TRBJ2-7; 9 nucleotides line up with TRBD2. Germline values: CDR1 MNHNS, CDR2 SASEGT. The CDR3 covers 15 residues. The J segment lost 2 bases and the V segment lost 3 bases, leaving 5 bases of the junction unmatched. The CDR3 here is CASSDLLAGTYEQYF. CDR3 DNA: TGTGCCAGCAGTGATCTACTAGCGGGCACCTACGAGCAGTACTTC.

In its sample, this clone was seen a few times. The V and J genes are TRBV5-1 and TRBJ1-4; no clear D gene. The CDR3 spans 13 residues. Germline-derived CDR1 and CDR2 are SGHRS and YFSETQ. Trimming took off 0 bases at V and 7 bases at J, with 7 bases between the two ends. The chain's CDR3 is CASSLAAGEKLFF. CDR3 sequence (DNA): TGCGCCAGCAGCTTGGCCGCGGGTGAAAAACTGTTTTTT. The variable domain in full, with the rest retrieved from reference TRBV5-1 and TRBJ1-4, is KAGVTQTPRYLIKTRGQQVTLSCSPISGHRSVSWYQQTPGQGLQFLFEYFSETQRNKGNFPGRFSGRQFSNSRSEMNVSTLELGDSALYLCASSLAAGEKLFFGSGTQLSVL.

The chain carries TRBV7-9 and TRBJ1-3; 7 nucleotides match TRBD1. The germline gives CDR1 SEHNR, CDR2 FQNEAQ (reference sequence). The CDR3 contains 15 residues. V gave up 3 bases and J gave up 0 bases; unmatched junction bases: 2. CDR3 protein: CASSFRQGSGNTIYF. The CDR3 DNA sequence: TGTGCCAGCAGCTTTCGACAGGGCTCTGGAAACACCATATATTTT.

CDR3 amino acids: CASGLGQTSLDEQFF. The CDR3 coding sequence is TGTGCTAGTGGTTTAGGCCAGACTAGTTTGGATGAGCAGTTCTTC. The J gene is TRBJ2-1, the V gene TRBV12-5; the D gene is possibly TRBD2 (6 bases). Per the germline V gene, CDR1 is LGHNT and CDR2 is FRNRAP. CDR3 length: 15 amino acids. V was shortened by 3 bases and J by 8 bases, with 17 bases between the two germline ends.